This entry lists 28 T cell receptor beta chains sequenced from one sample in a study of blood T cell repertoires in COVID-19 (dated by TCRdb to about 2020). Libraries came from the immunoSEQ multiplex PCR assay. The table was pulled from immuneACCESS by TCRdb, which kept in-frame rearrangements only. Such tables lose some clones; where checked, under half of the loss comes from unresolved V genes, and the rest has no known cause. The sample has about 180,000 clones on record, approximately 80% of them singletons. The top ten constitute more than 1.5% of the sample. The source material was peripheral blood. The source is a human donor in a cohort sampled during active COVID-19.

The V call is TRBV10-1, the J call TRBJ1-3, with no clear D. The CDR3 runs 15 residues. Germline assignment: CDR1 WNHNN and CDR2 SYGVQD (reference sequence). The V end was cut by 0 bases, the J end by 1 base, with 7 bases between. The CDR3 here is CASSESGSSGNTIYF. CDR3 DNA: TGCGCCAGCAGTGAGTCGGGGAGTTCTGGAAACACCATATATTTT.

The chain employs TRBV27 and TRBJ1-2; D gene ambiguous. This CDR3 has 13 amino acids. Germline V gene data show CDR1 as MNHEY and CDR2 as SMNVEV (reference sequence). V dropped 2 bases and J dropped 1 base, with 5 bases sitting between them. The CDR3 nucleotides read TGTGCCAGCAGTTTACGGTTTAACTATGGCTACACCTTC. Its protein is CASSLRFNYGYTF.

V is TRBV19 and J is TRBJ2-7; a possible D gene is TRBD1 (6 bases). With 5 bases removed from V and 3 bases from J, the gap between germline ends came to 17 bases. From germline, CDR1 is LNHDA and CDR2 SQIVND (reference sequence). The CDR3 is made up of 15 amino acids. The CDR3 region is CASSPSSTGFYEQYF. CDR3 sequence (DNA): TGTGCCAGTAGTCCCTCCTCGACAGGCTTCTACGAGCAGTACTTC. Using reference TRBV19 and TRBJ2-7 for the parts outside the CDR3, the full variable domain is DGGITQSPKYLFRKEGQNVTLSCEQNLNHDAMYWYRQDPGQGLRLIYYSQIVNDFQKGDIAEGYSVSREKKESFPLTVTSAQKNPTAFYLCASSPSSTGFYEQYFGPGTRLTVT.

The CDR3 is CASRGTKPTGELFF. The CDR3 DNA follows: TGTGCCAGCAGGGGGACAAAGCCGACCGGGGAGCTGTTTTTT. This chain connects TRBV28 to TRBJ2-2; a possible D gene is TRBD1 (6 bases). This CDR3 region has 14 residues. V was shortened by 6 bases and J by 5 bases, with 13 bases between the two germline ends. Germline V gene lookup returns CDR1 MDHEN and CDR2 SYDVKM.

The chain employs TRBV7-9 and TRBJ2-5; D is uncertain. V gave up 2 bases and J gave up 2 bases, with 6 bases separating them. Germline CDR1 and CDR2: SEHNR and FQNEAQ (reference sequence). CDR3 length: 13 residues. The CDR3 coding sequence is TGTGCCAGCAGCTTATACAAGCAAGAGACCCAGTACTTC. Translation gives CASSLYKQETQYF. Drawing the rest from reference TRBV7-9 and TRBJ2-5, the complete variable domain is DTGVSQNPRHKITKRGQNVTFRCDPISEHNRLYWYRQTLGQGPEFLTYFQNEAQLEKSRLLSDRFSAERPKGSFSTLEIQRTEQGDSAMYLCASSLYKQETQYFGPGTRLLVL.

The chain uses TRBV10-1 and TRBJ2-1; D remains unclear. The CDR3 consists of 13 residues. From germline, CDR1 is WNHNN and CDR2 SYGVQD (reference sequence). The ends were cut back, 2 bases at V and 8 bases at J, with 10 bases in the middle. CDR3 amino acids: CASSETDGHEQFF. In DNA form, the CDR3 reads TGCGCCAGCAGTGAGACCGATGGGCATGAGCAGTTCTTC.

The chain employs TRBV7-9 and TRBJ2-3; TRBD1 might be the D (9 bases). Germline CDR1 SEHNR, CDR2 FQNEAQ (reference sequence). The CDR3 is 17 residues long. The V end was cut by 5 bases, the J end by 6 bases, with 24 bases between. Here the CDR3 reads CASSAAGVRQGDDTQYF. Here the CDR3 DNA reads TGTGCCAGCAGCGCAGCGGGGGTGAGACAGGGGGATGATACGCAGTATTTT.

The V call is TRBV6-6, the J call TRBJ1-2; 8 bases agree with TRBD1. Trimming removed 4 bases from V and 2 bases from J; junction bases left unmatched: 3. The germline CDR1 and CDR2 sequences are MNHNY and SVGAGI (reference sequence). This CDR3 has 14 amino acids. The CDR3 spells CASSSPGGNYGYTF. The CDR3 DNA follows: TGTGCCAGCAGTTCGCCAGGGGGCAACTATGGCTACACCTTC.

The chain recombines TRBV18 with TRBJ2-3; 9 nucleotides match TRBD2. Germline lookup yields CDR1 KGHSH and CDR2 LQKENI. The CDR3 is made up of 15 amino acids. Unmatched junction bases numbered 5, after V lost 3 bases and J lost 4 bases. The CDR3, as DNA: TGTGCCAGCTCACCCCGGGAGCGGGGGGCAGATACGCAGTATTTT. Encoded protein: CASSPRERGADTQYF.

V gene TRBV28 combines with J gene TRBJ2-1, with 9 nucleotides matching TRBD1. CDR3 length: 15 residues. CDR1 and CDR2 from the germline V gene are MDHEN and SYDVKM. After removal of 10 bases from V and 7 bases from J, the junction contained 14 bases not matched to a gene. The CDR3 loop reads CATFSGQGFDNEQFF. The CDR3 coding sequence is TGTGCCACATTTTCGGGACAGGGTTTCGATAATGAGCAGTTCTTC.

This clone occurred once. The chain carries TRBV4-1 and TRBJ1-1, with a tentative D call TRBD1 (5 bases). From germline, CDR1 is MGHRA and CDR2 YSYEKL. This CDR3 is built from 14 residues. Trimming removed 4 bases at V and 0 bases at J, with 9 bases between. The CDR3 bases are TGCGCCAGCAGCCCGACAGCCATGAACACTGAAGCTTTCTTT. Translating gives CASSPTAMNTEAFF.

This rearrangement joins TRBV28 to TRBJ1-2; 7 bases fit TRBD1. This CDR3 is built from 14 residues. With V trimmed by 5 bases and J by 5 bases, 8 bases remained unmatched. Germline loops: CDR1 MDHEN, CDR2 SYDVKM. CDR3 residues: CASSRTMTGYGYTF. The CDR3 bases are TGTGCCAGCAGTCGTACCATGACAGGGTATGGCTACACCTTC.

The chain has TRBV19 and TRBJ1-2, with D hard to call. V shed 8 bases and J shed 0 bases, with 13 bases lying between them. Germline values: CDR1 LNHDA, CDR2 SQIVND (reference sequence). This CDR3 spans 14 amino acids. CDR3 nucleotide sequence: TGTGCCAGTTCGCGACACTCAACTAACTATGGCTACACCTTC. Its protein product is CASSRHSTNYGYTF.

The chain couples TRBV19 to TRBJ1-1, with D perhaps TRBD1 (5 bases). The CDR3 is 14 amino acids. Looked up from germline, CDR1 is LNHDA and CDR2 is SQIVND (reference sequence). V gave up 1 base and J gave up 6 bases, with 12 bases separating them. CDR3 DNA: TGTGCCAGTAGTATAGTAGCGGGGGAGGCTGAAGCTTTCTTT. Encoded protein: CASSIVAGEAEAFF.

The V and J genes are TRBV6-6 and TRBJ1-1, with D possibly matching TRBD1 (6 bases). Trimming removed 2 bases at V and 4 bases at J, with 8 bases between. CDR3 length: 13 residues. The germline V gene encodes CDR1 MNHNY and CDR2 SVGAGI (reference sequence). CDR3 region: CASSYRGGTEAFF. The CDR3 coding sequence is TGTGCCAGCAGTTACAGGGGGGGCACTGAAGCTTTCTTT.

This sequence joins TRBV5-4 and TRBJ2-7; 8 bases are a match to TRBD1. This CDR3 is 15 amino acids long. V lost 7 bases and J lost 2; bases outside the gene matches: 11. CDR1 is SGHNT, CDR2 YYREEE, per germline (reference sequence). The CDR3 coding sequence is TGTGCCAGCGTGGGGGACAGGCCGCGGGCCTACGAGCAGTACTTC. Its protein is CASVGDRPRAYEQYF.

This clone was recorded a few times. This CDR3 is CASSLQRTGTGNTIYF. CDR3 sequence (DNA): TGTGCCAGCAGCCTACAACGGACAGGAACTGGAAACACCATATATTTT. The chain couples TRBV21-1 to TRBJ1-3; TRBD1 is taken as the D call from the table, unchecked against the DNA. TRBV21-1 is a listed pseudogene. The CDR3 extends over 16 amino acids.

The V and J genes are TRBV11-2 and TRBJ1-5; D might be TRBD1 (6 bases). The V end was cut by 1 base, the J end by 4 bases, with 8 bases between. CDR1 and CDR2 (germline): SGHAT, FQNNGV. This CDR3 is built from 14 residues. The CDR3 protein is CASSLGGGNQPQHF. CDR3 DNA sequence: TGTGCCAGCAGCTTAGGAGGGGGTAATCAGCCCCAGCATTTT.

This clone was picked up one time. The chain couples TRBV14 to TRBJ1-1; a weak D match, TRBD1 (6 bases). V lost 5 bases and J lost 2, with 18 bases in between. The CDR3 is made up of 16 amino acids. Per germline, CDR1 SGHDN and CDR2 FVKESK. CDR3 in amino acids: CASSGRGGPENTEAFF. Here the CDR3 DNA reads TGTGCCAGCAGCGGACGGGGGGGGCCAGAAAACACTGAAGCTTTCTTT.

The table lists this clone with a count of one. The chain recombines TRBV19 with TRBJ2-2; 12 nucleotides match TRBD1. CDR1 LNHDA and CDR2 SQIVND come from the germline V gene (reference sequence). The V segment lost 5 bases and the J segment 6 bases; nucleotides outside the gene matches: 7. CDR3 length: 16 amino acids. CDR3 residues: CASSPVGQGASGELFF. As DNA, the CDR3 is TGTGCCAGTAGTCCAGTGGGACAGGGGGCATCCGGGGAGCTGTTTTTT.

The CDR3 sequence: CASSQGKGDRSTNEKLFF. Written as DNA, the CDR3 is TGCGCCAGCAGCCAAGGTAAAGGGGACAGATCAACTAATGAAAAACTGTTTTTT. V usage is TRBV4-1 and J usage is TRBJ1-4; 7 bases align to TRBD1. With V trimmed by 1 base and J by 0 bases, 8 bases remained unmatched. The CDR3 contains 18 residues. Germline V CDR1 and CDR2: MGHRA, YSYEKL.

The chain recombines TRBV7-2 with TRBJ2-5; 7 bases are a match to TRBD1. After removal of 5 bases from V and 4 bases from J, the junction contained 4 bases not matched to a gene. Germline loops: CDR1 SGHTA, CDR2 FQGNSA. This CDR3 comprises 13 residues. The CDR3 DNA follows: TGTGCCAGCAGCACCTCAGGGGGAGAGACCCAGTACTTC. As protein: CASSTSGGETQYF.

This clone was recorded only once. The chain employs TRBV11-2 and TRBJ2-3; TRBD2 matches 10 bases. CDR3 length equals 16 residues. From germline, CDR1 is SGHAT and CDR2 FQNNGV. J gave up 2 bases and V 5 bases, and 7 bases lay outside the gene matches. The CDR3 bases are TGTGCCAGCAGCCGGACTAGCGGAGGGCTCACAGATACGCAGTATTTT. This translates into CASSRTSGGLTDTQYF.

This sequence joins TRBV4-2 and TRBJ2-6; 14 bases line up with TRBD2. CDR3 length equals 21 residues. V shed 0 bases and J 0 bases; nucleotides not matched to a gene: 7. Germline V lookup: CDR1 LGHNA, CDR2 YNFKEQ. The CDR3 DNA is TGTGCCAGCAGCCAAGAGCCCACGGGACTAGCGGGAGCCTCTGGGGCCAACGTCCTGACTTTC. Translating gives CASSQEPTGLAGASGANVLTF.

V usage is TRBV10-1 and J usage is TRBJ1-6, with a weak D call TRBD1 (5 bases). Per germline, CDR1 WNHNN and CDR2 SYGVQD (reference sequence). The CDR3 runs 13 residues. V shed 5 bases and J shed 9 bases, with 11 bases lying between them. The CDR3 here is CASSPGLTSPLHF. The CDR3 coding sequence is TGCGCCAGCAGTCCGGGACTCACTTCACCCCTCCACTTT.

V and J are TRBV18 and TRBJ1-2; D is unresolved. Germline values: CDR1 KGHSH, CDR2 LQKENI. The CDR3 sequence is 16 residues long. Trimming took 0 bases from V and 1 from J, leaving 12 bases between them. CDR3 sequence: CASSPPREQINYGYTF. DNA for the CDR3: TGTGCCAGCTCACCACCGAGGGAACAGATTAACTATGGCTACACCTTC.

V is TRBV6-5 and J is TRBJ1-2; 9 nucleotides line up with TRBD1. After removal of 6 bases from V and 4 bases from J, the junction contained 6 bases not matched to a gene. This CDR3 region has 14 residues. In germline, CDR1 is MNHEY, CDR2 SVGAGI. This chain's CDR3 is CASSAGTGSYGYTF. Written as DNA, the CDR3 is TGTGCCAGCAGCGCCGGGACAGGGTCCTATGGCTACACCTTC.

As DNA, the CDR3 is TGTGCCAGCAGTCTCGACACGACGTCAGGGGTCTCACCCCTCCACTTT. Protein product: CASSLDTTSGVSPLHF. The chain couples TRBV6-2 or TRBV6-3 to TRBJ1-6; a possible D gene is TRBD1 (6 bases). Germline loops: CDR1 MNHEY, CDR2 SVGEGT. The CDR3 has 16 residues. V dropped 5 bases and J dropped 10 bases, with 21 bases sitting between them.